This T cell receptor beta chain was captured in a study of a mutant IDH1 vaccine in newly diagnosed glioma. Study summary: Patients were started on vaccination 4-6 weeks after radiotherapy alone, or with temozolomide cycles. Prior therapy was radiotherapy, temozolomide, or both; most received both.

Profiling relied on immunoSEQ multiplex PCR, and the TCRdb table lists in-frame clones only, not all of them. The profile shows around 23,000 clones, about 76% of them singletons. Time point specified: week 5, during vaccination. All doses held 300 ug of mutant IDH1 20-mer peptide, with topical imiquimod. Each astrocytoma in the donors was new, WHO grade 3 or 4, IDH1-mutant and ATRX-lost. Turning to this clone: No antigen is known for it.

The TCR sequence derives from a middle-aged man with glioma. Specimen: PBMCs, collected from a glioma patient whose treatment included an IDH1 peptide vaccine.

CDR3 residues: CASSETGTSGKFTQYF. For the CDR3, the DNA is TGTGCCAGCAGTGAAACCGGGACTAGCGGGAAATTTACGCAGTATTTT. This chain links TRBV6-1 with TRBJ2-3; 13 bases are shared with TRBD2. The CDR3 runs 16 residues. V shed 2 bases, J shed 8 bases, and the junction held 7 bases outside the gene matches. The germline V gene encodes CDR1 MNHNS and CDR2 SASEGT.